This TCR beta chain was sequenced for a study of blood T cell repertoires in COVID-19. Study-wide context: Sources were T cells, B-cell-depleted T cells, or PBMCs; the material itself was cDNA or gDNA.

Seattle participants joined during active infection and were tracked over time. Germline V gene sequence: CDR1 SGDLS, CDR2 YYNGEE. Losses at the gene ends were 2 bases for V and 5 bases for J; bases not matched to a gene: 6. The CDR3 totals 15 residues. Per the original data handling: Using reference gene primer amplification, nucleated cell counts were estimated. The table came from immunoSEQ multiplex PCR; TCRdb's copy has only in-frame clones and leaves some out. V, J and clone size are taken as reported in that table, and D and trimming were inferred from the DNA itself. In the table there are approximately 250,000 clones, 85% of which are singletons.

The V call is TRBV9, the J call TRBJ2-2, with TRBD2 identical over 7 bases. The TCR was taken from a man aged 50-60 years with COVID-19, enrolled during active disease. The sample comprised peripheral blood. This chain's CDR3 is CASSVASGVTGELFF. In DNA, the CDR3 is TGTGCCAGCAGCGTGGCGAGCGGGGTAACCGGGGAGCTGTTTTTT.